A single sample gave rise to the 27 T cell receptor beta chains below, sequenced in a study of OX40 agonist ivuxolimab in advanced cancers. Assay used: immunoSEQ multiplex PCR; TCRdb lists only in-frame clones, some missing. The sample lists roughly 60,000 clones; roughly 80% were seen once. This specimen was CD4+ or CD8+ T cells sorted from blood, taken in a trial of the OX40 agonist ivuxolimab. The receptor set was obtained from an adult with an advanced solid tumor such as melanoma, head and neck, liver or kidney cancer.

Only a few counts were recorded for this clone. The chain employs TRBV29-1 and TRBJ1-4; weak D call: TRBD1 (5 bases). The CDR3 has 13 amino acids. Germline lookup yields CDR1 SQVTM and CDR2 ANQGSEA. The V end lost 4 bases, the J end lost 5 bases, and 11 bases lay between the germline ends. The CDR3 bases are TGCAGCGTTGTAGGGGATATCAATGAAAAACTGTTTTTT. Translated, it gives CSVVGDINEKLFF.

This chain links TRBV9 with TRBJ1-3; D unclear. This CDR3 is 15 amino acids long. V lost 0 bases, J lost 4 bases, and 11 bases lay in between. Germline lookup yields CDR1 SGDLS and CDR2 YYNGEE. The DNA of the CDR3 is TGTGCCAGCAGCGTAGGGCCTGAGGCCGGAAACACCATATATTTT. This translates into CASSVGPEAGNTIYF.

This chain links TRBV18 with TRBJ2-7, with 7 bases lining up with TRBD1. From germline, CDR1 is KGHSH and CDR2 LQKENI. The CDR3 covers 14 residues. V shed 8 bases and J 2 bases; nucleotides not matched to a gene: 9. DNA of the CDR3: TGTGCCAGCCACCCTGGACAGGATACCTACGAGCAGTACTTC. This translates into CASHPGQDTYEQYF. Drawing the rest from reference TRBV18 and TRBJ2-7, the complete variable domain is NAGVMQNPRHLVRRRGQEARLRCSPMKGHSHVYWYRQLPEEGLKFMVYLQKENIIDESGMPKERFSAEFPKEGPSILRIQQVVRGDSAAYFCASHPGQDTYEQYFGPGTRLTVT.

Concerning this clone itself: This CDR3 is also generated by other DNA sequences in the sample. The chain joins TRBV7-3 to TRBJ1-1, with unresolved D. The V and J ends lost 0 bases and 3 bases respectively, with 5 bases between them. From germline, CDR1 is SGHTA and CDR2 FQGTGA. CDR3 length: 13 amino acids. CDR3 nucleotides: TGTGCCAGCAGCTTAACGGGTGACACTGAAGCTTTCTTT. This sequence encodes CASSLTGDTEAFF.

The chain is built from TRBV18 and TRBJ2-7; 9 nucleotides align to TRBD2. CDR3 length: 14 residues. Germline CDR1 reads KGHSH; CDR2 reads LQKENI. After removal of 6 bases from V and 7 bases from J, the junction contained 10 bases not matched to a gene. The CDR3 bases are TGTGCCAGCTCGGGCGGGAGGGCTTCTGGAGAGCAGTACTTC. Translation gives CASSGGRASGEQYF. Supplemented by reference TRBV18 and TRBJ2-7, the full variable domain reads NAGVMQNPRHLVRRRGQEARLRCSPMKGHSHVYWYRQLPEEGLKFMVYLQKENIIDESGMPKERFSAEFPKEGPSILRIQQVVRGDSAAYFCASSGGRASGEQYFGPGTRLTVT.

The rearrangement uses TRBV5-1 and TRBJ1-1, with 7 bases aligning to TRBD1. Per germline, CDR1 SGHRS and CDR2 YFSETQ. CDR3 length: 14 residues. V lost 0 bases to trimming and J lost 4 bases; unmatched junction nucleotides: 3. The CDR3 sequence: CASSLVTGSTEAFF. In nucleotides, the CDR3 is TGCGCCAGCAGCTTGGTGACAGGGAGCACTGAAGCTTTCTTT.

The chain uses TRBV6-1 and TRBJ2-6; tentatively, D is TRBD1 (5 bases). This CDR3 spans 16 amino acids. CDR1 and CDR2 from the germline V gene are MNHNS and SASEGT. V was shortened by 2 bases and J by 0 bases, with 8 bases between the two germline ends. CDR3 protein: CASSEQGNSGANVLTF. In nucleotides, the CDR3 is TGTGCCAGCAGTGAACAGGGAAACTCTGGGGCCAACGTCCTGACTTTC.

The chain is built from TRBV20-1 and TRBJ1-2; no firm D call. CDR1 is DFQATT, CDR2 SNEGSKA, per germline (reference sequence). With 4 bases removed from V and 5 bases from J, the gap between germline ends came to 5 bases. CDR3 length: 10 amino acids. The chain's CDR3 is CSATEYGYTF. As DNA, the CDR3 is TGCAGTGCTACCGAATATGGCTACACCTTC.

The V and J genes are TRBV25-1 and TRBJ2-5, with D unresolved. Deletions cut 2 bases from V and 1 base from J, with 20 bases between. This CDR3 contains 18 residues. The germline V gene encodes CDR1 MGHDK and CDR2 SYGVNS. The CDR3 protein is CASSEVGLKKGRQETQYF. The CDR3 DNA sequence: TGTGCCAGCAGTGAAGTAGGTCTAAAGAAGGGCCGCCAAGAGACCCAGTACTTC.

This chain links TRBV5-1 with TRBJ1-1, with D hard to call. The length of the CDR3 is 15 residues. Trimming took off 1 base at V and 3 bases at J, with 13 bases between the two ends. Germline V CDR1 and CDR2: SGHRS, YFSETQ. CDR3 DNA sequence: TGCGCCAGCAGCTTGATCGGGGAGTTTGACACTGAAGCTTTCTTT. Its translation: CASSLIGEFDTEAFF.

V and J are TRBV5-1 and TRBJ2-5; the D gene is possibly TRBD1 (5 bases). Per germline, CDR1 SGHRS and CDR2 YFSETQ. V dropped 1 base and J dropped 2 bases, with 12 bases sitting between them. The CDR3 loop spans 15 amino acids. The CDR3 nucleotides are TGCGCCAGCAGCTTGACAGGTAGTCCTCAAGAGACCCAGTACTTC. This sequence encodes CASSLTGSPQETQYF.

V is TRBV6-6 and J is TRBJ2-5, with a possible D match to TRBD2 (6 bases). Germline CDR1 is MNHNY and CDR2 is SVGAGI (reference sequence). V dropped 3 bases and J dropped 4 bases, with 15 bases sitting between them. The CDR3 sequence is 15 residues long. Written as DNA, the CDR3 is TGTGCCAGCAGTTATCCTAAGGCCGGGGGAGAGACCCAGTACTTC. Its protein product is CASSYPKAGGETQYF.

This sequence joins TRBV7-9 and TRBJ2-3; maybe TRBD2 (5 bases). Per germline, CDR1 SEHNR and CDR2 FQNEAQ (reference sequence). The CDR3 is 12 residues long. The V gene lost 5 bases and the J gene lost 7 bases, with 10 bases spanning the gap. The CDR3 here is CASSPYGNTQYF. As DNA, the CDR3 is TGTGCCAGCAGCCCTTACGGGAATACGCAGTATTTT.

The chain carries TRBV7-2 and TRBJ2-7; D gene ambiguous. The CDR3 extends over 13 amino acids. In germline, CDR1 is SGHTA, CDR2 FQGNSA. V lost 2 bases and J lost 6, with 11 bases in between. The CDR3 loop reads CASSLLDGREQYF. The CDR3 bases are TGTGCCAGCAGCTTATTGGACGGGCGCGAGCAGTACTTC.

This clone was seen only once. V and J are TRBV5-6 and TRBJ1-1; TRBD1 aligns across 9 bases. The germline V gene encodes CDR1 SGHDT and CDR2 YYEEEE. Trimming removed 2 bases from V and 8 bases from J; junction bases left unmatched: 7. This CDR3 has 14 amino acids. In DNA form, the CDR3 reads TGTGCCAGCAGCTTTGGGACAGGGAGTATAGAAGCTTTCTTT. Translated: CASSFGTGSIEAFF.

This chain uses TRBV7-2 with TRBJ2-2; TRBD2 agrees at 10 bases. Per germline, CDR1 SGHTA and CDR2 FQGNSA. The trim removed 5 bases at V and 7 bases at J, leaving 10 bases unmatched. The CDR3 spans 16 residues. In DNA form, the CDR3 reads TGTGCCAGCAGCAAGCTAGCGGGAGTCGGACACGGGGAGCTGTTTTTT. The encoded protein is CASSKLAGVGHGELFF.

For the CDR3, the DNA is TGTGCCAGCAGTGCGGAAGCGGGGTCGGACACTGAAGCTTTCTTT. It is translated as CASSAEAGSDTEAFF. V gene TRBV2 combines with J gene TRBJ1-1; no reliable D call. Between the trimmed V and J ends, which lost 4 bases and 3 bases, there was a span of 15 bases. The CDR3 length is 15 residues. From germline, CDR1 is SNHLY and CDR2 FYNNEI.

The chain employs TRBV7-6 and TRBJ2-3, with D possibly being TRBD2 (5 bases). V lost 1 base and J lost 5, with 13 bases in between. Looked up from germline, CDR1 is SGHVS and CDR2 is FNYEAQ. This CDR3 region has 15 residues. The CDR3 DNA reads as TGTGCCAGCAGCTTAGAGGCTAGCTACGGAGATACGCAGTATTTT. Its protein is CASSLEASYGDTQYF.

The chain carries TRBV9 and TRBJ1-2; D perhaps matches TRBD1 (6 bases). Trimming pared 4 bases from V and 4 bases from J, leaving 14 bases between. The CDR3 spans 14 residues. Germline lookup yields CDR1 SGDLS and CDR2 YYNGEE. The CDR3 sequence is CASSLQGNSYGYTF. The CDR3 nucleotides read TGTGCCAGCAGCTTGCAGGGGAATAGCTATGGCTACACCTTC.

This chain connects TRBV18 to TRBJ2-7; 8 bases match TRBD1. This CDR3 comprises 16 residues. The germline gives CDR1 KGHSH, CDR2 LQKENI. The V segment lost 1 base and the J segment 2 bases; nucleotides outside the gene matches: 7. The CDR3 here is CASSPLGQGAAYEQYF. For the CDR3, the DNA is TGTGCCAGCTCACCACTGGGGCAGGGGGCGGCCTACGAGCAGTACTTC. The entire variable domain, with the rest obtained from reference TRBV18 and TRBJ2-7, is as follows: NAGVMQNPRHLVRRRGQEARLRCSPMKGHSHVYWYRQLPEEGLKFMVYLQKENIIDESGMPKERFSAEFPKEGPSILRIQQVVRGDSAAYFCASSPLGQGAAYEQYFGPGTRLTVT.

The rearrangement joins TRBV5-1 to TRBJ2-3; D is tentatively TRBD1 or TRBD2 (5 bases each). Germline V gives CDR1 SGHRS, CDR2 YFSETQ. The CDR3 sequence is 16 residues long. The V and J ends lost 0 bases and 8 bases respectively, with 19 bases between them. This CDR3 is CASSLVIATLGGTQYF. The CDR3 DNA follows: TGCGCCAGCAGCTTGGTAATAGCGACCCTTGGGGGTACGCAGTATTTT.

This chain joins TRBV5-4 and TRBJ2-1; D ambiguous. Germline assignment: CDR1 SGHNT and CDR2 YYREEE (reference sequence). V was shortened by 0 bases and J by 10 bases, with 14 bases between the two germline ends. The CDR3 is 14 amino acids. CDR3 sequence: CASSLVSGWNEQFF. CDR3 nucleotide sequence: TGTGCCAGCAGCTTGGTTTCTGGGTGGAACGAGCAGTTCTTC.

This chain joins TRBV5-1 and TRBJ2-1; D uncertain. This CDR3 is 15 amino acids long. CDR1 and CDR2 from the germline V gene are SGHRS and YFSETQ. The V end was cut by 4 bases, the J end by 9 bases, with 20 bases between. CDR3 nucleotide sequence: TGCGCCAGCAGCCCCGGCCCTCTTTCGTCGGGTGAGCAGTTCTTC. Translating it yields CASSPGPLSSGEQFF. Full variable domain (outside the CDR3, taken from reference TRBV5-1 and TRBJ2-1): KAGVTQTPRYLIKTRGQQVTLSCSPISGHRSVSWYQQTPGQGLQFLFEYFSETQRNKGNFPGRFSGRQFSNSRSEMNVSTLELGDSALYLCASSPGPLSSGEQFFGPGTRLTVL.

CDR3 loop: CASSLSPGANVLTF. The DNA of the CDR3 is TGTGCCAGCAGCCTCTCCCCTGGGGCCAACGTCCTGACTTTC. The chain joins TRBV5-4 to TRBJ2-6; D unclear. This CDR3 region has 14 residues. Germline V lookup: CDR1 SGHNT, CDR2 YYREEE (reference sequence). V lost 4 bases and J lost 2, with 7 bases in between.

The chain combines TRBV5-6 with TRBJ2-3, with D possibly TRBD2 on 6 matching bases. V was clipped by 4 bases and J by 2 bases, with 14 bases between them. CDR3 size: 15 residues. Germline-derived CDR1 and CDR2 are SGHDT and YYEEEE. This CDR3 reads CASSKVSGSTDTQYF. For the CDR3, the DNA is TGTGCCAGCAGCAAGGTTAGCGGATCCACAGATACGCAGTATTTT.

The chain employs TRBV18 and TRBJ2-1; TRBD1 matches 9 bases. V trimming: 0 bases; J trimming: 7 bases; junction bases outside the gene matches: 4. The CDR3 consists of 15 residues. CDR1 is KGHSH, CDR2 LQKENI, per germline. The chain's CDR3 is CASSPPGTGNNEQFF. CDR3 DNA sequence: TGTGCCAGCTCACCACCCGGGACAGGGAATAATGAGCAGTTCTTC.

The V gene is TRBV5-4, the J gene TRBJ2-2, with TRBD1 matching over 9 bases. V lost 4 bases, J lost 6 bases, and 4 bases stayed unmatched. The CDR3 contains 14 residues. Germline V gene data show CDR1 as SGHNT and CDR2 as YYREEE (reference sequence). The CDR3 bases are TGTGCCAGCAGCGGGACAGGGACCGCCGGGGAGCTGTTTTTT. Protein: CASSGTGTAGELFF.